This TCR beta chain is from a study of PD-L1 blockade in urothelial cancer. As for the study in general: Male sex and bladder-origin urothelial cancer characterized about 90% of the 29 patients.

Spike-ins of synthetic TCR analog templates went into each PCR. Generated by immunoSEQ multiplex PCR, the TCRdb table keeps only in-frame clones and is missing some. The data show 50,000 to 60,000 clones, with around 83% seen just once and roughly 2.9% held by the top ten. The CDR3 consists of 15 residues. Germline V CDR1 and CDR2: SGHAT, FQNNGV. V shed 3 bases, J shed 5 bases, and the junction held 2 bases outside the gene matches. The sample was PBMCs, taken around atezolizumab (anti-PD-L1) treatment. V is TRBV11-2 and J is TRBJ1-6; 9 bases line up with TRBD1. This sequence originates from a man aged 45-60 years with urothelial cancer. CDR3 loop: CASSLGQGNNSPLHF. CDR3 bases: TGTGCCAGCAGCTTGGGACAGGGCAATAATTCACCCCTCCACTTT.